This T cell receptor (beta chain) came from a study of OX40 agonist ivuxolimab in advanced cancers. Findings and limits, study-wide: There were, on average, more expanded clones in CD8+ T cells than in CD4+.

V lost 6 bases and J lost 1, with 10 bases in between. CDR1 and CDR2 from the germline V gene are SGHDT and YYEEEE. The CDR3 totals 13 residues. TCRdb's table, derived via immunoSEQ multiplex PCR, lists solely in-frame clones and lacks some. The data contain tens of thousands of clones, 85% to 90% of them singletons. This clone occurred once. Its antigen is not known. The gene calls are TRBV5-6 and TRBJ1-1; possibly TRBD1 for D (5 bases). The starting material was CD4+ or CD8+ T cells sorted from blood, obtained in a trial of the OX40 agonist ivuxolimab. This TCR derives from an adult with an advanced solid tumor such as melanoma, head and neck, liver or kidney cancer. The CDR3 DNA reads TGTGCCAGCACCCGGGACCAGAACACTGAAGCTTTCTTT. Its translation is CASTRDQNTEAFF.